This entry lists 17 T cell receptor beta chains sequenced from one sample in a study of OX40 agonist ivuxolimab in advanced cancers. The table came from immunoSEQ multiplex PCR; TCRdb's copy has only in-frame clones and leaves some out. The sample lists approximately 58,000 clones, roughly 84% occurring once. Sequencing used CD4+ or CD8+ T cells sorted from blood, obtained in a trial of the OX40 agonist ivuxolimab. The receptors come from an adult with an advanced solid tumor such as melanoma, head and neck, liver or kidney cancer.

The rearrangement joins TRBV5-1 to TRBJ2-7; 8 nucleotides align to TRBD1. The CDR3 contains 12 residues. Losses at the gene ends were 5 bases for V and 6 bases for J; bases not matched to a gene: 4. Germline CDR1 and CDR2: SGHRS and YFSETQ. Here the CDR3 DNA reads TGCGCCAGCAGGCAGGGGGCGGGCGAGCAGTACTTC. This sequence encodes CASRQGAGEQYF.

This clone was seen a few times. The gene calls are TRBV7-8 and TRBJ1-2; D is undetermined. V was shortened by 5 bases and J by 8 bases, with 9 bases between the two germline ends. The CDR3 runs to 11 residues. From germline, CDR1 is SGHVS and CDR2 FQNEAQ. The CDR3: CASSSAGGYTF. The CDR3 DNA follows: TGTGCCAGCAGCAGCGCGGGGGGCTACACCTTC.

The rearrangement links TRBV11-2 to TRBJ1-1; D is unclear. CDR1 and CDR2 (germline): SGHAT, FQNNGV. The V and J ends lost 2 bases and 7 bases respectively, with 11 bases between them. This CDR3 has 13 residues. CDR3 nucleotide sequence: TGTGCCAGCAGCTTAATGTTGGGGAATGAAGCTTTCTTT. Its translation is CASSLMLGNEAFF.

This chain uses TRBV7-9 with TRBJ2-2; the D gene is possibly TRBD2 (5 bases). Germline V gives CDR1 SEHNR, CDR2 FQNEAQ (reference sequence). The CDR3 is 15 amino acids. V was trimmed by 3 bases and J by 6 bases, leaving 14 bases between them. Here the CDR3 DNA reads TGTGCCAGCAGCTTTTTCCAGCCCGGGGCCGGGGAGCTGTTTTTT. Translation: CASSFFQPGAGELFF.

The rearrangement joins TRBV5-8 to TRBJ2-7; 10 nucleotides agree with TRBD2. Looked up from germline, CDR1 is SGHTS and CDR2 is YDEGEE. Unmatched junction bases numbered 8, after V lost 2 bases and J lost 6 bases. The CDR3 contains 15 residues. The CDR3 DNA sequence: TGTGCCAGCAGCTTACCAGCGGGAGGGCCAAGCGAGCAGTACTTC. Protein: CASSLPAGGPSEQYF.

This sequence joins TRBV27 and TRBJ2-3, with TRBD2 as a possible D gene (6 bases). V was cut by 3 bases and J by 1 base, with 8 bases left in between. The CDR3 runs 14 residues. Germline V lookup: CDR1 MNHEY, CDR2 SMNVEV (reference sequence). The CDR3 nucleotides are TGTGCCAGCAGTTTGGCTAGCGGCACAGATACGCAGTATTTT. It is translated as CASSLASGTDTQYF.

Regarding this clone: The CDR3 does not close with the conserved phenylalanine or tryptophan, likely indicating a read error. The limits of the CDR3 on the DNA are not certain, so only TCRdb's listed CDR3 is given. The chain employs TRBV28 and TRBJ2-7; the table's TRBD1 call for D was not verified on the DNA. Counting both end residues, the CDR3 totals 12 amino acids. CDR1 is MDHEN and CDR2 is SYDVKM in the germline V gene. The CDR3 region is CASTPRGHGEIG.

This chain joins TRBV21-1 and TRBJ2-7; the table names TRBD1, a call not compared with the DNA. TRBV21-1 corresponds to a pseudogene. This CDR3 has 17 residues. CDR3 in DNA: TGTGCCAGCAGCAAAGCGCGTTGGCAGGTTCTCTCCTACGAGCAGTACTTC. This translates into CASSKARWQVLSYEQYF.

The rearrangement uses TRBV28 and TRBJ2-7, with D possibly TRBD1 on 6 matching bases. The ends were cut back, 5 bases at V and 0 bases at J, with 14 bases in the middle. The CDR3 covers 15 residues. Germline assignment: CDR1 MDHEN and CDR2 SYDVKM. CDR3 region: CASSAPGQLSYEQYF. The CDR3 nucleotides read TGTGCCAGCAGTGCTCCTGGACAGCTCTCCTACGAGCAGTACTTC. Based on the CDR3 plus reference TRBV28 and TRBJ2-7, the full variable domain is DVKVTQSSRYLVKRTGEKVFLECVQDMDHENMFWYRQDPGLGLRLIYFSYDVKMKEKGDIPEGYSVSREKKERFSLILESASTNQTSMYLCASSAPGQLSYEQYFGPGTRLTVT.

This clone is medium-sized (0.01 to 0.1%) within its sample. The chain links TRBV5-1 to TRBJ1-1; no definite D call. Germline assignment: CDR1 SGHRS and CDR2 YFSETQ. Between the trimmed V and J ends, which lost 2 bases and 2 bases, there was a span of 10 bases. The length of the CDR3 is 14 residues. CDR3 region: CASSFPDPNTEAFF. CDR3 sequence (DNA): TGCGCCAGCAGCTTTCCGGATCCAAACACTGAAGCTTTCTTT.

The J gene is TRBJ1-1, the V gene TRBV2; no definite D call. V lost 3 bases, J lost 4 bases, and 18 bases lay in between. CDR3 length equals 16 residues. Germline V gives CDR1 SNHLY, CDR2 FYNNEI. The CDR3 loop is CASSDVGPVPSTEAFF. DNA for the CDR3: TGTGCCAGCAGTGACGTGGGTCCGGTACCGAGCACTGAAGCTTTCTTT.

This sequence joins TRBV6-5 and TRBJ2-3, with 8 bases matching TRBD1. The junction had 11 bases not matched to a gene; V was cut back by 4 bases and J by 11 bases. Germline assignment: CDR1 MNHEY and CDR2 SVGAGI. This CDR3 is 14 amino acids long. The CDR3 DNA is TGTGCCAGCAGTTTCTCGCTTGGACAGGGAGGGCAGTATTTT. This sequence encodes CASSFSLGQGGQYF.

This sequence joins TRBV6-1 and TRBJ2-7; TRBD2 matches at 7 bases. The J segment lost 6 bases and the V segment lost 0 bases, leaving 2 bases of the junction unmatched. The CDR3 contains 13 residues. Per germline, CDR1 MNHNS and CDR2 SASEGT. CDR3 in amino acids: CASSEAPGGEQYF. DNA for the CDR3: TGTGCCAGCAGTGAAGCGCCGGGGGGCGAGCAGTACTTC.

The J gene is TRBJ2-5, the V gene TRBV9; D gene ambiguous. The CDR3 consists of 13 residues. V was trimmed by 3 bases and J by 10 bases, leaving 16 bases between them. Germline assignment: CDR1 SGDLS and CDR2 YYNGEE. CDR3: CASSGPYGFDQYF. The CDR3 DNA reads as TGTGCCAGCAGCGGGCCCTATGGGTTTGACCAGTACTTC.

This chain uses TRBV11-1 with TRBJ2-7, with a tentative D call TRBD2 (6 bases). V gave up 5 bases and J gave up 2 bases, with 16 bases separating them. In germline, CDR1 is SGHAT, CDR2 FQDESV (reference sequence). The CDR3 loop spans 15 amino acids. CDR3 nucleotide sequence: TGTGCCAGCAGCACCGGACTGGCGGGAACCTACGAGCAGTACTTC. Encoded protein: CASSTGLAGTYEQYF.

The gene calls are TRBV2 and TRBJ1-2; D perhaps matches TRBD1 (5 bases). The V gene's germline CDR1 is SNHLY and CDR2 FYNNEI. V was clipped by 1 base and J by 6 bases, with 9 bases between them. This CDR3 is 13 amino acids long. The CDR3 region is CASSEDGGDGYTF. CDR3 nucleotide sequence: TGTGCCAGCAGTGAAGATGGGGGAGATGGCTACACCTTC.

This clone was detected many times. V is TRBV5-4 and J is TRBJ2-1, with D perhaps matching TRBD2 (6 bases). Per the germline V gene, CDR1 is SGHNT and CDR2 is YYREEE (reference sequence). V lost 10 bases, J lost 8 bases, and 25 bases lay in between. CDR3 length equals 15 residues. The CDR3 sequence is CAQHNRRDPKDEQFF. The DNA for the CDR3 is TGTGCCCAGCATAATAGGCGGGACCCGAAGGATGAGCAGTTCTTC.